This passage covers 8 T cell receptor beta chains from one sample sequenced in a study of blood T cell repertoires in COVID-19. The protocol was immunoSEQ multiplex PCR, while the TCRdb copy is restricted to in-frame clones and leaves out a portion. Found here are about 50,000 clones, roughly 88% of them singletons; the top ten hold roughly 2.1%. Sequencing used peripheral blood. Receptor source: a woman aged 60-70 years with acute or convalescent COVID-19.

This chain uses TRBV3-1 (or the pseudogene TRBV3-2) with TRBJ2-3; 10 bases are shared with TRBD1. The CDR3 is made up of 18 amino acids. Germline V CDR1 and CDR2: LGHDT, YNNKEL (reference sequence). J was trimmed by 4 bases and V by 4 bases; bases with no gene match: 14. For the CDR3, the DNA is TGTGCCAGCAGCCTAACCGGGACAGGGGACTTGAGAGCAGATACGCAGTATTTT. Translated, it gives CASSLTGTGDLRADTQYF.

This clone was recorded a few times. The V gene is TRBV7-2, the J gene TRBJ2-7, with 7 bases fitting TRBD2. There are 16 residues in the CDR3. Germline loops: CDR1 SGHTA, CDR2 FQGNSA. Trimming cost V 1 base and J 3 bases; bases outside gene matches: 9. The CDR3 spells CASSLDGRGRIYEQYF. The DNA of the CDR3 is TGTGCCAGCAGCTTAGATGGGAGGGGAAGGATCTACGAGCAGTACTTC.

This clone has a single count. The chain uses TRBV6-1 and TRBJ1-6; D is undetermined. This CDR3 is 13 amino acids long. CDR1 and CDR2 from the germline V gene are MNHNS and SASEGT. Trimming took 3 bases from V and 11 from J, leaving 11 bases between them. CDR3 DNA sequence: TGTGCCAGCAGTGAGGGCAGCTCTCCACCCCTCCACTTT. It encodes CASSEGSSPPLHF.

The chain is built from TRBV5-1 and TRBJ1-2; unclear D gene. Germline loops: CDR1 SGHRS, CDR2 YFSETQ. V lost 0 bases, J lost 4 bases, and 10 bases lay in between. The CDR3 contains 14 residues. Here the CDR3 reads CASSLADSGYGYTF. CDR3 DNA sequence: TGCGCCAGCAGCTTGGCGGACTCTGGCTATGGCTACACCTTC. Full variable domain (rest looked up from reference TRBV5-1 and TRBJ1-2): KAGVTQTPRYLIKTRGQQVTLSCSPISGHRSVSWYQQTPGQGLQFLFEYFSETQRNKGNFPGRFSGRQFSNSRSEMNVSTLELGDSALYLCASSLADSGYGYTFGSGTRLTVV.

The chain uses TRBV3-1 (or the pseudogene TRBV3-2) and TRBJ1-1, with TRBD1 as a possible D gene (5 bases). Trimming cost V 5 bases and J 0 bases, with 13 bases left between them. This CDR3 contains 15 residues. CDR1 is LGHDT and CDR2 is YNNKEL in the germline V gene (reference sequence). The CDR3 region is CASSSYQGMNTEAFF. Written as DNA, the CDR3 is TGTGCCAGCAGCTCATACCAGGGAATGAACACTGAAGCTTTCTTT.

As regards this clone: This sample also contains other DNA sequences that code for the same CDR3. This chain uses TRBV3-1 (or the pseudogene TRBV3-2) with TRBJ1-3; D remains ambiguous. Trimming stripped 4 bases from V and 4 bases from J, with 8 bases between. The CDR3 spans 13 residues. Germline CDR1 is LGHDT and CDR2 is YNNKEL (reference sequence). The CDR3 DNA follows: TGTGCCAGCAGCCCTCGGGTCGGAAACACCATATATTTT. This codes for CASSPRVGNTIYF.

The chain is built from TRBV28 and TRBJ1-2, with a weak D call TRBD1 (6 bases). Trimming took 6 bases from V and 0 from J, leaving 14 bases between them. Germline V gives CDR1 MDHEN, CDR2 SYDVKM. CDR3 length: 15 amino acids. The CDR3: CASSQQGLANYGYTF. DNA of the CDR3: TGTGCCAGCAGCCAACAGGGATTAGCTAACTATGGCTACACCTTC.

In DNA, the CDR3 is TGTGCCAGTAGTCCAAGGACTAGCTTCAATGAGCAGTTCTTC. Amino acids: CASSPRTSFNEQFF. The chain joins TRBV19 to TRBJ2-1; TRBD2 agrees at 8 bases. This CDR3 is 14 amino acids long. CDR1 is LNHDA, CDR2 SQIVND, per germline (reference sequence). V trimming: 5 bases; J trimming: 6 bases; junction bases outside the gene matches: 6.